This TCR beta chain was sequenced for a study of post-analysis software for immune sequencing data. As for the study in general: There were relapsing-remitting, secondary progressive and progressive-relapsing multiple sclerosis among the disease courses included. Findings and caveats of the study: F measure showed strong co-clustering of same-batch samples. Normalized Chao1 diversity was significantly reduced in patients versus controls. Compared with controls, patients had more of 4 or 5 TRBV segments, including TRBV5-6, TRBV5-1 and TRBV20-1.

As regards this clonotype: What it binds is unknown. A much more abundant neighbour one base away suggests this may be a read error.

Looked up from germline, CDR1 is SQVTM and CDR2 is ANQGSEA. Between the trimmed V and J ends, which lost 5 bases and 4 bases, there was a span of 12 bases. The CDR3 has 13 residues. Researchers reported that TCR beta cDNA libraries carried unique molecular identifiers. TCRdb itself ran the PCR reads through MiXCR, one entry per CDR3 protein. The sample yields about 380,000 distinct CDR3 sequences, approximately 33% seen once. The sequencing sample was made of blood. The chain employs TRBV29-1 and TRBJ2-1; no clear D gene. The source of this sequence is a girl between 10 and 17 years old with multiple sclerosis. CDR3 sequence (DNA): TGCAGCGTTCACAGACACGCATACAATGAGCAGTTCTTC. It translates to CSVHRHAYNEQFF.